A single sample is the source of the 24 T cell receptor beta chains below, sequenced in a study of CXCR3-negative and CXCR3-positive naive CD8 T cells. cDNA libraries for TRB were generated by 5' RACE incorporating UMI labels. TCRdb re-called the 5' RACE reads; every CDR3 protein appears as one record, without DNA. Its clone listing holds 100,000 to 150,000 distinct CDR3 sequences. The sequenced sample consisted of naive CXCR3- CD8+ T cells from blood. As to subset: CD45RO-CCR7+CD27+CD95- naive CD8+ T cells lacking CXCR3 (TNR3-). Receptors were obtained from a human donor in good health. Some clones in this sample may be carry-over from other donors' samples.

This chain connects TRBV7-2 to TRBJ2-1; TCRdb names TRBD2, which stays unverified in the absence of DNA. This CDR3 comprises 16 residues. Germline lookup yields CDR1 SGHTA and CDR2 FQGNSA. The CDR3: CASSTRDFPPYNEQFF.

CDR3 sequence reads: CSVVWAGGYEQYF. The chain carries TRBV29-1 and TRBJ2-7; the TCRdb call, TRBD1, lacks DNA for checking. The CDR3 is 13 residues long. Looked up from germline, CDR1 is SQVTM and CDR2 is ANQGSEA.

This rearrangement joins TRBV5-1 to TRBJ2-7; with no DNA, the TCRdb D assignment of TRBD1 cannot be verified. This CDR3 spans 16 amino acids. Germline CDR1 SGHRS, CDR2 YFSETQ. This CDR3 reads CASSVNSGTISYEQYF.

The V call is TRBV20-1, the J call TRBJ2-7; TCRdb names TRBD1, which stays unverified in the absence of DNA. The CDR3 is made up of 14 amino acids. In germline, CDR1 is DFQATT, CDR2 SNEGSKA (reference sequence). The CDR3 protein is CSANLGEPFYEQYF.

V is TRBV20-1 and J is TRBJ2-5; TCRdb reports TRBD2, a call that lacks DNA to check it against. Germline V gene data show CDR1 as DFQATT and CDR2 as SNEGSKA (reference sequence). The CDR3 extends over 16 amino acids. The CDR3 spells CSGLLAGAFKQETQYF.

V is TRBV29-1 and J is TRBJ2-3; TCRdb calls TRBD2, which cannot be checked without DNA. In germline, CDR1 is SQVTM, CDR2 ANQGSEA. The CDR3 runs 14 residues. The CDR3 loop reads CSAPTSLRTDTQYF.

This chain joins TRBV12-3 or TRBV12-4 and TRBJ2-7; lacking DNA, the TRBD1 call made by TCRdb goes unchecked. The CDR3 extends over 15 amino acids. The CDR3 spells CASSLSGPSPSEQYF.

The V gene is TRBV5-1, the J gene TRBJ2-3. The CDR3 sequence is 14 residues long. The germline gives CDR1 SGHRS, CDR2 YFSETQ. CDR3 loop: CASSLDGGTDTQYF.

J is TRBJ2-2 and V is TRBV27; TCRdb proposes TRBD1, but this gene call is untestable without DNA. Looked up from germline, CDR1 is MNHEY and CDR2 is SMNVEV (reference sequence). The length of the CDR3 is 15 residues. The CDR3 here is CASSLSFWAAGELFF.

The chain uses TRBV23-1 and TRBJ2-7. TRBV23-1 is flagged as an ORF with uncertain function. CDR3 length: 19 amino acids. CDR3 sequence: CASSSRIGPQQNSSYEQYF.

This sequence joins TRBV12-3 or TRBV12-4 and TRBJ1-4; the TCRdb call, TRBD1, lacks DNA for checking. CDR3 length: 17 residues. CDR3: CASSLTGIRATNEKLFF.

The rearrangement uses TRBV9 and TRBJ2-4; the D call of TRBD2 rests on TCRdb alone, since no DNA is present to check it. Germline V CDR1 and CDR2: SGDLS, YYNGEE. This CDR3 is built from 15 residues. CDR3 amino acids: CASSASTSGGDIQYF.

This chain links TRBV7-9 with TRBJ2-1; TCRdb outputs TRBD2, but without DNA this stays unchecked. CDR3 length equals 15 residues. The germline CDR1 and CDR2 sequences are SEHNR and FQNEAQ (reference sequence). The CDR3 sequence: CASSLLEGGYNEQFF.

The rearrangement joins TRBV7-6 to TRBJ2-7; lacking DNA, the TRBD2 call made by TCRdb goes unchecked. This CDR3 has 23 amino acids. CDR1 SGHVS and CDR2 FNYEAQ come from the germline V gene. The CDR3 sequence: CASSLEVATRDPAPEGPVYEQYF. The variable domain in full, with the rest retrieved from reference TRBV7-6 and TRBJ2-7, is GAGVSQSPRYKVTKRGQDVALRCDPISGHVSLYWYRQALGQGPEFLTYFNYEAQQDKSGLPNDRFSAERPEGSISTLTIQRTEQRDSAMYRCASSLEVATRDPAPEGPVYEQYFGPGTRLTVT.

The V call is TRBV20-1, the J call TRBJ1-3. The CDR3 is 14 residues long. CDR1 DFQATT and CDR2 SNEGSKA come from the germline V gene (reference sequence). CDR3: CSAKTLSSGNTIYF.

The genes are TRBV12-3 or TRBV12-4 and TRBJ2-1; TCRdb's assignment of TRBD1 cannot be checked, as there is no DNA. The CDR3 covers 14 residues. CDR3 sequence reads: CASSSGAPYNEQFF.

The chain uses TRBV7-9 and TRBJ1-5; the TCRdb D gene call, TRBD1, has no DNA to confirm it. The CDR3 runs to 16 residues. Germline lookup yields CDR1 SEHNR and CDR2 FQNEAQ (reference sequence). CDR3 sequence: CATQSRAGGPNQPQHF.

This chain links TRBV6-6 with TRBJ2-1; no DNA is available, so the TRBD2 call from TCRdb remains unchecked. Germline CDR1 is MNHNY and CDR2 is SVGAGI (reference sequence). The CDR3 sequence is 16 residues long. CDR3 in amino acids: CASSSGTSGSYNEQFF.

The V and J genes are TRBV27 and TRBJ2-1; the TCRdb D gene call, TRBD1, has no DNA to confirm it. The CDR3 is made up of 15 amino acids. Germline V gene lookup returns CDR1 MNHEY and CDR2 SMNVEV (reference sequence). This chain's CDR3 is CASSQPAGLYNEQFF.

V usage is TRBV7-3 and J usage is TRBJ2-1; TCRdb picks TRBD2, but there is no DNA to check that call. This CDR3 has 14 amino acids. Germline V gene sequence: CDR1 SGHTA, CDR2 FQGTGA. CDR3 residues: CASSSRGGHNEQFF.

This chain links TRBV6-5 with TRBJ1-3. This CDR3 spans 15 amino acids. Germline V lookup: CDR1 MNHEY, CDR2 SVGAGI. The CDR3 spells CASSLGGNSGNTIYF.

This rearrangement joins TRBV5-1 to TRBJ1-1. Germline V gene sequence: CDR1 SGHRS, CDR2 YFSETQ. The CDR3 is 12 amino acids. The CDR3 loop is CASRRVNTEAFF.

The rearrangement joins TRBV29-1 to TRBJ2-1; absent DNA, TCRdb's TRBD1 call cannot be checked. Germline V gene lookup returns CDR1 SQVTM and CDR2 ANQGSEA. This CDR3 region has 14 residues. CDR3 loop: CSGGTQGSYNEQFF.

This chain joins TRBV5-6 and TRBJ1-1; TCRdb reports TRBD1, a call that lacks DNA to check it against. Germline V gene sequence: CDR1 SGHDT, CDR2 YYEEEE. The CDR3 is made up of 14 amino acids. This chain's CDR3 is CASGGQYLNTEAFF.